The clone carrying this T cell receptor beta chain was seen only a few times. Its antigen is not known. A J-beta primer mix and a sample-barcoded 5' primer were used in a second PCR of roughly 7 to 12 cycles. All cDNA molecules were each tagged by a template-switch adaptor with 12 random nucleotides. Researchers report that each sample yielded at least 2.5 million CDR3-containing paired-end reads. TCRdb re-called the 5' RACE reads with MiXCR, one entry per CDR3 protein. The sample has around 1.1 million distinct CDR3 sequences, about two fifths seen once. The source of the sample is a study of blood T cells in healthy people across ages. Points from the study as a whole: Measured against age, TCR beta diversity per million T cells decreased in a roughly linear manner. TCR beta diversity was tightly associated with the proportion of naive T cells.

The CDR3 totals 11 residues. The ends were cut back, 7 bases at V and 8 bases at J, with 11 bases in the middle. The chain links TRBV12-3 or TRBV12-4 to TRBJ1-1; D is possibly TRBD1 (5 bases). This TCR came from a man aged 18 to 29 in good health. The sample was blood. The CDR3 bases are TGTGCCAGCACCTTGGGGCTAGAAGCTTTCTTT. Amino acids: CASTLGLEAFF.